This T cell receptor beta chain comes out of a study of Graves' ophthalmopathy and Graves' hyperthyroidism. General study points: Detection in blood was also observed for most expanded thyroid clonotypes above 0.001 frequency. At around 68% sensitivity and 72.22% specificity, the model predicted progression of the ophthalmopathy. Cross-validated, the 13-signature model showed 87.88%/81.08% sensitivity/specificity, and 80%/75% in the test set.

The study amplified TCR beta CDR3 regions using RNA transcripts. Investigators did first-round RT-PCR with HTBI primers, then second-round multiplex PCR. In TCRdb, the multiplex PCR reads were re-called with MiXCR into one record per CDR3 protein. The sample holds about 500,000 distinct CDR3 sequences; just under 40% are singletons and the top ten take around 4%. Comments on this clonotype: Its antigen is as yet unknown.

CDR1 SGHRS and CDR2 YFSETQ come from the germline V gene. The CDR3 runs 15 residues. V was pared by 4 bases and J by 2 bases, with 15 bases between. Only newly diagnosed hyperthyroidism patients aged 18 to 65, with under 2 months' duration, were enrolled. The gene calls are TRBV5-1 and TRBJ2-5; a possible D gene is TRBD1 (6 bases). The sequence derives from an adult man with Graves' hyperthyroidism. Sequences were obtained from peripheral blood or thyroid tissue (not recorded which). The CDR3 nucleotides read TGCGCCAGCAGCCCTGAAGGACAGCTACAAGAGACCCAGTACTTC. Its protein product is CASSPEGQLQETQYF.